The clone carrying this T cell receptor beta chain was observed a single time. The data derive from a study of T cell responses to AZD1222 COVID-19 vaccine. In the study overall: Researchers grouped second doses given at about 4 or about 12 weeks into one pool.

TCRdb keeps only in-frame clones here, not all; method: immunoSEQ multiplex PCR. The sample consists of some 140,000 clones, over 90% of them appearing once. The germline CDR1 and CDR2 sequences are LNHDA and SQIVND (reference sequence). V was trimmed by 0 bases and J by 10 bases, leaving 13 bases between them. The CDR3 extends over 15 amino acids. The chain employs TRBV19 and TRBJ1-6, with TRBD1 as a possible D gene (6 bases). The input for sequencing was peripheral blood, taken on day 0 of AZD1222 vaccination. The sequence derives from an adult in good health. The CDR3 coding sequence is TGTGCCAGTAGTATAGACGGCAGGGGAGGATCACCCCTCCACTTT. This codes for CASSIDGRGGSPLHF.